This T cell receptor (beta chain) was found in a study of shared T cell receptors in the human thymus. Generated by immunoSEQ multiplex PCR, the TCRdb table keeps only in-frame clones and is missing some. The sample includes some 760,000 clones, over 75% of them seen just once. CDR1 is MNHEY and CDR2 is SVGAGI in the germline V gene. The V end was cut by 7 bases, the J end by 7 bases, with 13 bases between. The CDR3 is 12 amino acids. The same data also contributed to another study, on human thymus T cells.

Sequenced material: thymocytes. The rearrangement joins TRBV6-5 to TRBJ1-1; D is uncertain. The clonotype comes from a girl in the first two years of life with a congenital heart defect. The CDR3 DNA reads TGTGCCAGCACTTCCCTGGGGAGTGAAGCTTTCTTT. Amino acids: CASTSLGSEAFF.